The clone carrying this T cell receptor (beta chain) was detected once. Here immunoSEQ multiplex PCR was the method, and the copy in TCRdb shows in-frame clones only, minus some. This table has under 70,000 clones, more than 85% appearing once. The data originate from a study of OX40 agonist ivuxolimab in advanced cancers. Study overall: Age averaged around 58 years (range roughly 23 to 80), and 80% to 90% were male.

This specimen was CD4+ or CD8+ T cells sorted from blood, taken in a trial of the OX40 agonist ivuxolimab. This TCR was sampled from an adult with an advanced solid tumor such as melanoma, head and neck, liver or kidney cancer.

The CDR3 sequence is CASSPGLSGGANVLTF. The CDR3 nucleotides read TGTGCCAGCAGCCCGGGGTTAAGCGGGGGGGCCAACGTCCTGACTTTC. The rearrangement uses TRBV5-5 and TRBJ2-6; tentatively, D is TRBD2 (6 bases). There are 16 residues in the CDR3. The V gene's germline CDR1 is SGHKS and CDR2 YYEKEE (reference sequence). The V gene lost 4 bases and the J gene lost 4 bases, with 15 bases spanning the gap.